The subject of this entry is one TCR beta chain. The length of the CDR3 is 18 residues. After removal of 0 bases from V and 3 bases from J, the junction contained 5 bases not matched to a gene. Germline V CDR1 and CDR2: LGHNA, YNFKEQ. This entry belongs to a study of blood T cell repertoires in COVID-19. How the authors handled the data: Amplification from reference gene primers served as the basis for estimated nucleated cell counts. Clones were read by immunoSEQ multiplex PCR, and TCRdb kept only the in-frame ones, dropping some. The DNA gave D and trimming, while V, J and clone size come from that table. The sample carries around 79,000 clones, roughly 89% recorded once.

The gene calls are TRBV4-2 and TRBJ2-6, with TRBD2 matching over 10 bases. The specimen was peripheral blood. The TCR comes from a man between 65 and 85 years old with active or convalescent COVID-19. CDR3 DNA sequence: TGTGCCAGCAGCCAAGATCTGCTAGCGGGAGTTGGGGCCAACGTCCTGACTTTC. It codes for CASSQDLLAGVGANVLTF.